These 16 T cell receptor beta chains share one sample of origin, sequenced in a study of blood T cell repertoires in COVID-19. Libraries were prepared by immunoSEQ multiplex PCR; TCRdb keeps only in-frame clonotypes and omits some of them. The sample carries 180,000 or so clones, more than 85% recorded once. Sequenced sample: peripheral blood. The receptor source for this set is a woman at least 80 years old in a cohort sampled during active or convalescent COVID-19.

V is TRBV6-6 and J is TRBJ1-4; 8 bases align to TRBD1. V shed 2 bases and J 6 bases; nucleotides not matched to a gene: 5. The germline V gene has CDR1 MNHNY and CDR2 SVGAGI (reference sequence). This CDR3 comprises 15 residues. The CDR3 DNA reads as TGTGCCAGCAGTTACCCGACAGGGGATTATGAAAAACTGTTTTTT. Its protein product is CASSYPTGDYEKLFF.

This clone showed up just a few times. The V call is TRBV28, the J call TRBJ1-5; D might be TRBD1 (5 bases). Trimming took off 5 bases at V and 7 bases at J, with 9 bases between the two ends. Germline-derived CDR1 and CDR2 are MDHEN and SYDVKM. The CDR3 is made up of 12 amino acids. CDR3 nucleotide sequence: TGTGCCAGCAGTCCCGGGGGGCAGCCCCAGCATTTT. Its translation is CASSPGGQPQHF. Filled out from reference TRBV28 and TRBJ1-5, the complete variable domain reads DVKVTQSSRYLVKRTGEKVFLECVQDMDHENMFWYRQDPGLGLRLIYFSYDVKMKEKGDIPEGYSVSREKKERFSLILESASTNQTSMYLCASSPGGQPQHFGDGTRLSIL.

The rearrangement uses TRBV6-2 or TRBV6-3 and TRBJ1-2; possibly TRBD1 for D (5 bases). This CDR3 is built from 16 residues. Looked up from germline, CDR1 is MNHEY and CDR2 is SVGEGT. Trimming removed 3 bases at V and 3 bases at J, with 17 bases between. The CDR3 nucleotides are TGTGCCAGCAGTTATCAGGGTAGCTTCTCTGACTATGGCTACACCTTC. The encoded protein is CASSYQGSFSDYGYTF.

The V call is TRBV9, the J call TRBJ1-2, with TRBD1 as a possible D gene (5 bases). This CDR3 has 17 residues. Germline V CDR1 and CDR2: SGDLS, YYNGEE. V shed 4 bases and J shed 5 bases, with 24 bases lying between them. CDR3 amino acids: CASSPGDEGDLIYGYTF. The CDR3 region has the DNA TGTGCCAGCAGCCCGGGGGATGAAGGAGACTTGATTTATGGCTACACCTTC.

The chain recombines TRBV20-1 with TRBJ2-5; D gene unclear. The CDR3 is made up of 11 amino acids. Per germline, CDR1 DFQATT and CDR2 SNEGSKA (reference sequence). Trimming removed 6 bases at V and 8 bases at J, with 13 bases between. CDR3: CSALIDRTQYF. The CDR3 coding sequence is TGCAGTGCCCTAATAGATAGAACCCAGTACTTC.

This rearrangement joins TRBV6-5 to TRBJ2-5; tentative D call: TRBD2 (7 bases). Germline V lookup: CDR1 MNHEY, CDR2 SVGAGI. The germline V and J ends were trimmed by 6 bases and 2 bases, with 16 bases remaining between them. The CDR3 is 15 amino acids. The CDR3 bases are TGTGCCAGCAGGGGGGCGGGAGCGCCACAAGAGACCCAGTACTTC. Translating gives CASRGAGAPQETQYF.

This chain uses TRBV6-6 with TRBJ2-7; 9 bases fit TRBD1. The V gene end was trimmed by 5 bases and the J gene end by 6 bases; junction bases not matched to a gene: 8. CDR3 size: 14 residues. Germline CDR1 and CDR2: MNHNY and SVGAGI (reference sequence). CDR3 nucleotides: TGTGCCAGCAGTGCCGGGACAGGGATCGGCGAGCAGTACTTC. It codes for CASSAGTGIGEQYF.

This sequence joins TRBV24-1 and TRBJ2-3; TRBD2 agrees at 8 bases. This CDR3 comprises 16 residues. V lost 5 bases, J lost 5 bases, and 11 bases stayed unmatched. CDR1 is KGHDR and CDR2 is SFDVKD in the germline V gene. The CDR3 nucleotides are TGTGCCACCAGTGTCTCGAGCGGGAGAAGAATAGATACGCAGTATTTT. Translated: CATSVSSGRRIDTQYF.

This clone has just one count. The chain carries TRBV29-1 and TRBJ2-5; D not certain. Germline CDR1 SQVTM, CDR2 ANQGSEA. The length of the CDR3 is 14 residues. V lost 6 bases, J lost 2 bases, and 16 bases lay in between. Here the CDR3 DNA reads TGCAGCGTGCATAAACCTTCGAGACAAGAGACCCAGTACTTC. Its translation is CSVHKPSRQETQYF.

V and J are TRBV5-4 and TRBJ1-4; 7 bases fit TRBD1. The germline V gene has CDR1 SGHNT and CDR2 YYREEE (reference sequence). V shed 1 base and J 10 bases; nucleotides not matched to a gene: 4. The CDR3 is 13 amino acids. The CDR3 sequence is CASSLSRGPKLFF. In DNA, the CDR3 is TGTGCCAGCAGCTTGTCTAGGGGGCCAAAACTGTTTTTT.

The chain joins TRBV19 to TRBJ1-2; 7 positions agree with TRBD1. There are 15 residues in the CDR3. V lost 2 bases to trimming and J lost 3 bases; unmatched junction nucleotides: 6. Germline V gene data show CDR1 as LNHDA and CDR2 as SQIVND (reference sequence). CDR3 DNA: TGTGCCAGTAGTATAAAGGGGGCGAGCTACTATGGCTACACCTTC. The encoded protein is CASSIKGASYYGYTF.

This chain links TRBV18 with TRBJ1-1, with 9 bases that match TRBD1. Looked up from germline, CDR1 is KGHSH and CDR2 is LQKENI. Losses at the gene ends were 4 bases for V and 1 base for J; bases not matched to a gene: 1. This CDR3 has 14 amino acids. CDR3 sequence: CASSQTGGNTEAFF. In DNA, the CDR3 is TGTGCCAGCTCACAGACAGGGGGGAACACTGAAGCTTTCTTT.

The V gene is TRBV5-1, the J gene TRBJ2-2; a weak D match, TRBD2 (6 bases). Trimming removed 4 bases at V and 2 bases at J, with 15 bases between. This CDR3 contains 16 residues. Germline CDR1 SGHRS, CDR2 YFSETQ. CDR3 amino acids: CASSPARDSNTGELFF. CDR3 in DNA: TGCGCCAGCAGCCCGGCGCGGGACTCCAACACCGGGGAGCTGTTTTTT.

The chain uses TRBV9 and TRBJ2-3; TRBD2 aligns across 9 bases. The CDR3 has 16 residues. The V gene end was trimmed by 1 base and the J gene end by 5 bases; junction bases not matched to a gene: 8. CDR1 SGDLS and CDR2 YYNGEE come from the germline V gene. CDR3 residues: CASSVLAGGPGDTQYF. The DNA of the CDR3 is TGTGCCAGCAGCGTACTTGCGGGAGGGCCGGGAGATACGCAGTATTTT.

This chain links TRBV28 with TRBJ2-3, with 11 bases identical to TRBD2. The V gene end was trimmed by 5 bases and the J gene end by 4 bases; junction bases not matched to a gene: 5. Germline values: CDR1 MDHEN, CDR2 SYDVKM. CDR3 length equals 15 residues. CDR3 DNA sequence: TGTGCCAGCAGTCCACAGGGACTAGCGGCAGATACGCAGTATTTT. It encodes CASSPQGLAADTQYF.

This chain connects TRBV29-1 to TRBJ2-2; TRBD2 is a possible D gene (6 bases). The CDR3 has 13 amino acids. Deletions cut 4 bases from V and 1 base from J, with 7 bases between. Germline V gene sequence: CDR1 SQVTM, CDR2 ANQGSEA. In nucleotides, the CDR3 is TGCAGCGTTGTCGGGGGGAACACCGGGGAGCTGTTTTTT. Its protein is CSVVGGNTGELFF.